This TCR beta chain was observed in a study of cytomegalovirus exposure and HLA in healthy donors. About the research overall: Early on, a data release was issued that held 80 million or so unique TCRs from HLA-typed donors.

The primer mix had 60 Vbeta and 13 Jbeta primers. Clones were read by immunoSEQ multiplex PCR, and TCRdb kept only the in-frame ones, dropping some. Altogether under 200,000 clones are present, 80% to 85% being singletons, with the ten largest covering 8% to 10%. Germline CDR1 SGDLS, CDR2 YYNGEE. This CDR3 has 15 residues. V was pared by 4 bases and J by 5 bases, with 9 bases of the junction left unmatched. The origin of this receptor is a male donor in good health and CMV-seropositive. The sample taken for sequencing was PBMCs. The V and J genes are TRBV9 and TRBJ2-1, with 7 positions matching TRBD1. DNA of the CDR3: TGTGCCAGCAGCCCGGGACAGCACGTAGACAATGAGCAGTTCTTC. Residues: CASSPGQHVDNEQFF.